Detailed here is one T cell receptor beta chain. This clone was recorded once. Its recognized antigen is unknown. There are no base qualities to consult, and no much larger clone falls within one base. These data belong to a study of T cell responses to AZD1222 COVID-19 vaccine (dated by TCRdb to the early 2020s). In terms of the full investigation: A total of 230 to 250 trial participants underwent TCR sequencing, of whom 207 had received two doses of AZD1222 and approximately 25 had received two doses of the MenACWY control vaccine. Trial participants were enrolled by age into 18-55, 56-69 and 70-plus year subgroups, with about 150, 28 and 57 TCR-sequenced participants respectively.

Deletion took 0 bases off V and 7 bases off J, with a span of 10 bases between the germline ends. The germline V gene (reference sequence) sets CDR1 to LNHDA and CDR2 to SQIVND. The CDR3 goes from the cysteine to the phenylalanine over 13 residues. Only the CDR3 region is kept as DNA, spanning 39 bases read in frame from base 1. Study-level results and caveats: Conclusions about previously exposed vaccinees are limited because only five to seven AZD1222 recipients were SARS-CoV-2 seropositive at baseline. CD4 TCRs associated with the vaccine covered the entire spike protein, and the dominant responses were in regions 160-218 and 743-854. Because no day 14 peak-response samples were available, repertoires were characterized only after the peak T cell response. Spike-specific TCR breadth and depth rose significantly after two AZD1222 doses compared with day 0 and with MenACWY recipients. Participants were mostly white British, with more females than males. The authors suggested clonal diversity may have been underestimated. The 56-69-year group was small, and its depth increase did not reach significance, likely because of low power. Epitopes outside the regions mutated in the B.1.351 and B.1.1.7 variants were reportedly recognized by nearly half of the unique spike-specific TCRs.

This specimen's time point label, per the study, means: about 28 days (+/-7) after the second vaccine dose. AZD1222 recipients given second doses at about 4 weeks or at about 12 weeks were pooled, since spike-specific TCR depth and breadth were not found to differ between the two schedules. The vaccinee samples were drawn from two UK trials, COV001 and COV002, one of which was a single-blind randomized controlled phase 2/3 trial testing AZD1222 (ChAdOx1 nCoV-19) in healthy adults. Trial participant PBMC samples were collected at day 0 and day 28 after the second dose for TCRbeta chain sequencing. The CDR3 regions of human TCRbeta chains were subjected to immunosequencing. In the source study's methods: Repertoire TCRs were matched against a reference library of SARS-CoV-2-specific TCRs generated with the MIRA antigen-specificity platform. Breadth was defined as the fraction of unique TCRs that were SARS-CoV-2-associated, and depth was defined as the fraction of total T cells that were SARS-CoV-2-associated. Using the MIRA data, every spike-specific TCR was mapped to the spike region that the TCR reacted to and assigned to either a CD4 or a CD8 class. Log10-transformed breadth and depth values were compared by one-way ANOVA with Sidak's multiple comparisons tests. TCRdb re-hosts the immuneACCESS table, in-frame sequences only. Its copies lack some clones; in the studies checked, an unresolved V gene accounts for under half of them, and the cause for the rest is not known. V and J calls plus clone size are reproduced from that table; the DNA served to infer D and trimming. The sample records 95,000 to 100,000 clones, around 87% of which are singletons. The leading ten clones occupy roughly 10% of the sample.

The origin of this receptor is an adult who received the AZD1222 COVID-19 vaccine. The material sequenced was peripheral blood, taken 28 days after the second AZD1222 dose. Recombination linked TRBV19 to TRBJ2-7; the D gene could be TRBD1 or TRBD2, each one agreeing over 5 bases. The CDR3 corresponds to CASSIDLEGEQYF. The sequenced DNA is TGTGCCAGTAGTATAGATCTTGAGGGGGAGCAGTACTTC.